Ten or more counts support the clone carrying this TCR beta chain. Its antigen remains unknown. The record originates from a study of type 1 regulatory T cells. Study as a whole: An in vitro protocol generated T-allo10, a Tr1-enriched, alloantigen-specific CD4 T cell product.

The trim removed 3 bases at V and 5 bases at J, leaving 7 bases unmatched. This CDR3 is built from 14 residues. Germline CDR1 is SEHNR and CDR2 is FQNEAQ (reference sequence). TCRdb re-called the reads with MiXCR, one entry per CDR3 protein. The repertoire has tens of thousands of distinct CDR3 sequences, under 25% of them found once; the top ten carry around 8%. Points from the study as a whole: Compared with non-Tr1 cells, Tr1 cells showed a narrower TCR repertoire.

The V and J genes are TRBV7-9 and TRBJ2-7; 7 nucleotides agree with TRBD1. Material: cultured type 1 regulatory T (Tr1) cells, either the whole culture or a sorted fraction (not recorded which). This TCR was sampled from a human donor in good health. CDR3 sequence (DNA): TGTGCCAGCAGCTTCCGGGACAGTGAAGACGAGCAGTACTTC. Translating gives CASSFRDSEDEQYF.